This T cell receptor beta chain was observed in a study of shared clonotypes between healthy human individuals (dated by TCRdb to 2020 to 2021). Context from the whole study: A few men and a couple of women, aged 18 to 49 years, made up the cohort. For each donor, CD4 naive and CD4 memory were each given three plates, CD8 naive was given two plates, and CD8 memory was given one plate. Blood TCR repertoires of roughly five healthy adults were deeply sequenced to estimate repertoire size and the extent of clonotype sharing between individuals. To increase sequencing depth and limit assay-specific biases, different laboratories used diverse techniques to prepare libraries and sequence TCR repertoires. Per donor, leukapheresis produced somewhere between about 0.85 and 8.9 billion PBMCs.

Using the deep immunoSEQ assay, TCR CDR3 regions were amplified from genomic DNA by multiplex PCR. Extracted genomic DNA from each cell subset was distributed evenly across all wells of several immunoSEQ 96-well plates, and each plate was treated as a replicate. For sorted subsets, each replicate PCR was loaded with approximately 190 ng genomic DNA, equivalent to 30,000 or so T cell genomes. Purified libraries were measured with a Qubit 3.0 fluorometer, size-checked on a Bioanalyzer 2100, and measured again with the KAPA Library Quantification kit. Each immunoSEQ 96-well plate was sequenced on its own single-read 150-cycle Illumina NextSeq 550 flow cell. As for how the authors treated the data: The immunoSEQ output contained only junctional sequences without quality scores, so filtering could not match that applied to full-length reads. Sequences were annotated with PyIR, a Python wrapper for IgBLAST v1.9, using IMGT germline references to assign V/J genes and CDR3. Reads with weak V/J assignments (E-value above 1e-6), missing CDR3, stop codons, out-of-frame junctions, or ambiguous translated residues were removed. V3J clonotypes were defined as sequences sharing the same inferred V gene, J gene, and CDR3 amino acid sequence. Percentage overlap between repertoires was calculated by dividing the number of shared unique clonotypes by the size of the smaller repertoire. RTK rarefaction, the Chao1 estimator, and Recon v2.1 estimates of unobserved clonotypes were used to assess repertoire richness. For all TCRbeta clonotypes obtained by the gDNA method from a few donors, generation probabilities were computed with OLGA. Held by TCRdb, this immuneACCESS table contains in-frame sequences only and omits some clones. Under half of the omission traces to an unresolved V gene where checked; the cause of the rest is unknown. That table supplies the V and J calls and clone size; D and trimming were determined from the DNA. Counted in this sample were about 2.1 million clones; roughly 95% of them appeared once. Under 2% of the sample is held by the ten biggest clonotypes.

CD8 naive samples were obtained by positive selection for CCR7 among CD45RO-negative cells, yielding a CD45RA+CCR7+ population from which TemRA cells were excluded. Donors were healthy HIV-negative adults with no recently reported acute infections or vaccinations. All donors were Caucasian adults living in Nashville, Tennessee, USA. Blood was obtained by leukapheresis, after which PBMCs were separated by Ficoll-Histopaque density gradient centrifugation and cryopreserved in liquid nitrogen vapor phase. Purity and quantity of every magnetically sorted T cell population were checked by analytical flow cytometry. Genomic DNA was isolated from every sorted fraction and measured by UV absorbance on a Nanodrop 2000c. Overall study outcomes, separate from this receptor: Sampling was limited to blood, and TCR repertoires in tissue likely differ from TCR repertoires in blood. When a few donors were compared, the shared fraction of clonotypes was about 5% for naive CD4, around 3.6% for naive CD8, roughly 2.5% for memory CD4, and roughly 0.43% for memory CD8. Pairwise subsampling led to the expectation that sequencing depth would affect the degree of clonotype sharing among donors. Larger estimated clonotype richness was generally found for naive subsets than for memory subsets. Even with the large sequencing depth, rarefaction of the sorted-subset datasets indicated that sequencing was incomplete. Compared with non-shared clonotypes, the clonotypes found in all four sorted-subset donors had higher generation probabilities. The small number of donors limited the genetic and exposure-history diversity represented.

About this clone: The antigen it recognizes is unknown. No per-base quality is available; no much larger clone lies one base away.

The clonotype comes from a young man in good health. Some clones in this sample may be carry-over from other donors' samples. Specimen: naive CD8+ T cells from PBMCs. This specimen's cell subset or site label, interpreted: CD45RA+CCR7+.

The CDR3 protein sequence reads: CASSEAYGAGGSYEQYF. The DNA sequence reads TGTGCCAGCAGTGAAGCGTATGGGGCAGGGGGGTCCTACGAGCAGTACTTC. The rearrangement joined TRBV6-1 to TRBJ2-7, with TRBD1 perhaps the D gene, on 7 matching bases. Trimming at the junction amounts to 0 bases on V and 1 base on J, and the germline ends lie 16 bases apart. As encoded in the germline V gene, CDR1 is MNHNS while CDR2 is SASEGT. The CDR3 runs 17 residues from the cysteine to the phenylalanine. The sequence is cut down to CDR3 DNA, 51 bases in frame from base 1.